The 23 T cell receptor beta chains below come from one sample, sequenced in a study of HIV-infected patients and healthy controls. The repertoire came from unfractionated whole blood and reflected all unsorted peripheral T cells. Reverse transcription used around 480 ng RNA and constant-region primers for alpha and beta. Alpha and beta chain libraries were made separately by chain-specific third strand synthesis with multiplexing indices. TCRdb reprocessed the 5' RACE reads with MiXCR, giving one entry per CDR3 protein. Of 9,000 to 15,000 distinct CDR3 sequences detected, 5.1% appear once; the ten largest clones hold around 3.6%. The sample taken for sequencing was blood. Receptors were obtained from an adult in good health.

This clonotype was seen many times. The rearrangement uses TRBV5-1 and TRBJ1-3; the D gene is possibly TRBD1 (5 bases). The germline V gene has CDR1 SGHRS and CDR2 YFSETQ. The germline V and J ends were trimmed by 0 bases and 4 bases, with 11 bases remaining between them. The CDR3 totals 15 residues. The CDR3 here is CASSLVSGVGNTIYF. In DNA, the CDR3 is TGCGCCAGCAGCTTGGTATCGGGGGTCGGAAACACCATATATTTT.

V and J are TRBV7-9 and TRBJ2-1; D tentatively fits TRBD1 or TRBD2 (5 bases each). The CDR3 is 17 residues long. V was clipped by 1 base and J by 2 bases, with 15 bases between them. Germline CDR1 reads SEHNR; CDR2 reads FQNEAQ (reference sequence). The CDR3 region is CASSLDSLGVAYNEQFF. DNA for the CDR3: TGTGCCAGCAGCTTAGACTCCCTGGGGGTCGCCTACAATGAGCAGTTCTTC.

Relative to its sample, this clonotype is medium-sized. J is TRBJ2-3 and V is TRBV7-9; 8 bases are shared with TRBD2. This CDR3 contains 15 residues. The trim removed 8 bases at V and 5 bases at J, leaving 12 bases unmatched. CDR1 is SEHNR, CDR2 FQNEAQ, per germline (reference sequence). Here the CDR3 reads CASASWRGAGDTQYF. The CDR3 DNA follows: TGTGCCAGCGCTTCGTGGCGGGGGGCCGGAGATACGCAGTATTTT. Based on the CDR3 plus reference TRBV7-9 and TRBJ2-3, the full variable domain is DTGVSQNPRHKITKRGQNVTFRCDPISEHNRLYWYRQTLGQGPEFLTYFQNEAQLEKSRLLSDRFSAERPKGSFSTLEIQRTEQGDSAMYLCASASWRGAGDTQYFGPGTRLTVL.

In its sample, this clonotype ranks as medium-sized. The chain is built from TRBV20-1 and TRBJ2-3; maybe TRBD2 (7 bases). This CDR3 has 16 amino acids. The V end lost 6 bases, the J end lost 2 bases, and 21 bases lay between the germline ends. The germline CDR1 and CDR2 sequences are DFQATT and SNEGSKA (reference sequence). This CDR3 is CSARGGSERLTDTQYF. CDR3 coding DNA: TGCAGTGCGAGGGGGGGTAGCGAACGACTCACAGATACGCAGTATTTT.

This clonotype is medium-sized. The chain carries TRBV25-1 and TRBJ1-4; D unclear. Trimming pared 3 bases from V and 10 bases from J, leaving 15 bases between. CDR3 length: 14 amino acids. CDR1 is MGHDK, CDR2 SYGVNS, per germline. The CDR3 nucleotides read TGTGCCAGCAGTGATGGGTACGCATCGGGAAAACTGTTTTTT. It translates to CASSDGYASGKLFF.

By sample fraction, this clonotype is medium-sized. V and J are TRBV6-1 and TRBJ2-5; possible D gene TRBD2, 5 bases. Germline loops: CDR1 MNHNS, CDR2 SASEGT. Deletions cut 8 bases from V and 4 bases from J, with 11 bases between. The CDR3 has 12 amino acids. Written as DNA, the CDR3 is TGTGCCAGCGGCGGGTTAGGAGAGACCCAGTACTTC. This encodes CASGGLGETQYF.

Judged by abundance, this clonotype is medium-sized. This chain joins TRBV18 and TRBJ1-5, with 11 bases aligning to TRBD1. The germline gives CDR1 KGHSH, CDR2 LQKENI. This CDR3 is 14 amino acids long. With 5 bases clipped from V and 5 bases from J, the junction kept 2 bases outside the gene matches. CDR3 DNA: TGTGCCAGCTCATGGACAGGGGGCTATCAGCCCCAGCATTTT. Encoded protein: CASSWTGGYQPQHF.

This clonotype was detected ten times or more. This chain uses TRBV19 with TRBJ2-1, with a possible D match to TRBD2 (5 bases). Between the trimmed V and J ends, which lost 3 bases and 7 bases, there was a span of 13 bases. This CDR3 has 14 residues. CDR1 and CDR2 from the germline V gene are LNHDA and SQIVND (reference sequence). CDR3 nucleotide sequence: TGTGCCAGTAGTATTGGTACCCGAGGGAATGAGCAGTTCTTC. Translating it yields CASSIGTRGNEQFF.

V usage is TRBV7-9 and J usage is TRBJ2-5; D is possibly TRBD2 (5 bases). CDR1 and CDR2 (germline): SEHNR, FQNEAQ (reference sequence). Trimming removed 3 bases from V and 2 bases from J, with 10 bases in between. This CDR3 is built from 14 residues. CDR3 coding DNA: TGTGCCAGCAGCTTTCCGGGAAAACAAGAGACCCAGTACTTC. Its protein is CASSFPGKQETQYF.

This clonotype is termed medium-sized. This chain links TRBV5-1 with TRBJ2-2; 9 bases are shared with TRBD2. CDR1 SGHRS and CDR2 YFSETQ come from the germline V gene. The CDR3 runs 16 residues. The V and J ends lost 0 bases and 6 bases, in that order; junction bases with no gene match: 6. This chain's CDR3 is CASSLASVAGAGELFF. In DNA, the CDR3 is TGCGCCAGCAGCTTGGCATCGGTAGCGGGGGCCGGGGAGCTGTTTTTT.

This clonotype is labeled as medium-sized (0.01 to 0.1%). This chain links TRBV12-3 or TRBV12-4 with TRBJ2-5; 9 nucleotides match TRBD2. The CDR3 sequence is 14 residues long. V trimming: 6 bases; J trimming: 7 bases; junction bases outside the gene matches: 9. CDR3 in amino acids: CASSIAGAERTQYF. For the CDR3, the DNA is TGTGCCAGCAGCATAGCGGGGGCCGAACGGACCCAGTACTTC.

This clonotype was detected many times. The rearrangement uses TRBV6-2 or TRBV6-3 and TRBJ2-5, with 10 bases matching TRBD2. V lost 0 bases, J lost 7 bases, and 11 bases stayed unmatched. The CDR3 is 17 amino acids. Germline-derived CDR1 and CDR2 are MNHEY and SVGEGT. The CDR3 reads CASSYSLGAGGIGTQYF. CDR3 nucleotides: TGTGCCAGCAGTTACTCCCTGGGAGCGGGGGGGATCGGGACCCAGTACTTC.

This clonotype is judged medium-sized. The gene calls are TRBV19 and TRBJ1-6, with D possibly being TRBD1 (5 bases). The CDR3 consists of 14 residues. The germline V and J ends were trimmed by 11 bases and 7 bases, with 18 bases remaining between them. Germline V lookup: CDR1 LNHDA, CDR2 SQIVND (reference sequence). The CDR3 nucleotides are TGTGCCTCTCGAATGGCAGGGAGCAATTCACCCCTCCACTTT. It encodes CASRMAGSNSPLHF.

The rearrangement links TRBV5-4 to TRBJ2-5; D is perhaps TRBD2 (7 bases). CDR1 SGHNT and CDR2 YYREEE come from the germline V gene (reference sequence). This CDR3 is built from 15 residues. Trimming removed 2 bases at V and 5 bases at J, with 16 bases between. The CDR3 sequence: CASSLGGGQEETQYF. The CDR3 DNA reads as TGTGCCAGCAGCTTAGGGGGGGGGCAGGAGGAGACCCAGTACTTC.

This clonotype is medium-sized within its sample. The chain has TRBV20-1 and TRBJ2-7; D gene uncertain. V was cut by 6 bases and J by 5 bases, with 14 bases left in between. Germline assignment: CDR1 DFQATT and CDR2 SNEGSKA (reference sequence). CDR3 length: 12 residues. CDR3 loop: CSAVLGVHEQYF. Here the CDR3 DNA reads TGCAGTGCAGTACTTGGGGTCCACGAGCAGTACTTC.

This clonotype was seen at least ten times. The chain joins TRBV12-3 or TRBV12-4 to TRBJ2-5, with 7 bases lining up with TRBD1. The CDR3 length is 15 residues. After removal of 5 bases from V and 4 bases from J, the junction contained 10 bases not matched to a gene. CDR3 region: CASSHHPGGSETQYF. The CDR3 DNA follows: TGTGCCAGCAGTCATCATCCAGGGGGTTCAGAGACCCAGTACTTC.

The table lists this clonotype with many counts. The chain is built from TRBV6-5 and TRBJ1-1; D is unresolved. This CDR3 is built from 15 residues. CDR1 is MNHEY and CDR2 is SVGAGI in the germline V gene. The V gene lost 0 bases and the J gene lost 0 bases, with 8 bases spanning the gap. CDR3 loop: CASSYSRVMNTEAFF. In nucleotides, the CDR3 is TGTGCCAGCAGTTACTCAAGGGTCATGAACACTGAAGCTTTCTTT.

This clonotype was detected many times. CDR3 in amino acids: CASSYVPRAEAFF. The CDR3 DNA sequence: TGTGCCAGCAGTTACGTGCCTCGGGCTGAAGCTTTCTTT. The V call is TRBV6-5, the J call TRBJ1-1; no definite D call. This CDR3 is built from 13 residues. Germline CDR1 MNHEY, CDR2 SVGAGI. The ends were cut back, 2 bases at V and 6 bases at J, with 10 bases in the middle.

At least ten counts were recorded for this clonotype. V gene TRBV5-4 combines with J gene TRBJ1-3; D is perhaps TRBD1 (5 bases). With 0 bases removed from V and 4 bases from J, the gap between germline ends came to 5 bases. CDR1 SGHNT and CDR2 YYREEE come from the germline V gene (reference sequence). This CDR3 is built from 13 residues. CDR3: CASSLGQGNTIYF. The CDR3 nucleotides read TGTGCCAGCAGCTTGGGACAGGGAAACACCATATATTTT.

This clonotype was counted ten times or more. The gene calls are TRBV6-5 and TRBJ2-3; D may be TRBD1 (6 bases). The CDR3 runs 15 residues. Germline CDR1 and CDR2: MNHEY and SVGAGI. The V end lost 6 bases, the J end lost 1 base, and 14 bases lay between the germline ends. The CDR3 spells CASSPTGFGTDTQYF. In DNA, the CDR3 is TGTGCCAGCAGCCCGACAGGTTTCGGCACAGATACGCAGTATTTT.

The table lists this clonotype with many counts. The V call is TRBV5-1, the J call TRBJ2-1, with 9 positions matching TRBD1. Germline V lookup: CDR1 SGHRS, CDR2 YFSETQ. V was pared by 0 bases and J by 3 bases, with 1 base of the junction left unmatched. This CDR3 spans 15 amino acids. This CDR3 is CASSLGGQGYNEQFF. CDR3 DNA sequence: TGCGCCAGCAGCTTGGGGGGACAGGGCTACAATGAGCAGTTCTTC.

This clonotype was counted many times. The CDR3 region is CASSPGVGTQYF. CDR3 sequence (DNA): TGTGCCAGCAGCCCAGGGGTGGGGACCCAGTACTTC. The chain combines TRBV12-3 or TRBV12-4 with TRBJ2-5, with D perhaps TRBD1 (6 bases). Between the trimmed V and J ends, which lost 6 bases and 7 bases, there was a span of 12 bases. The CDR3 is made up of 12 amino acids.

This clonotype was observed many times. Here the CDR3 reads CASSLNRGGEQFF. The DNA of the CDR3 is TGTGCCAGCAGCTTAAACAGGGGCGGTGAGCAGTTCTTC. The chain recombines TRBV7-2 with TRBJ2-1, with 7 bases lining up with TRBD1. The CDR3 covers 13 residues. With V trimmed by 2 bases and J by 9 bases, 4 bases remained unmatched. In germline, CDR1 is SGHTA, CDR2 FQGNSA.